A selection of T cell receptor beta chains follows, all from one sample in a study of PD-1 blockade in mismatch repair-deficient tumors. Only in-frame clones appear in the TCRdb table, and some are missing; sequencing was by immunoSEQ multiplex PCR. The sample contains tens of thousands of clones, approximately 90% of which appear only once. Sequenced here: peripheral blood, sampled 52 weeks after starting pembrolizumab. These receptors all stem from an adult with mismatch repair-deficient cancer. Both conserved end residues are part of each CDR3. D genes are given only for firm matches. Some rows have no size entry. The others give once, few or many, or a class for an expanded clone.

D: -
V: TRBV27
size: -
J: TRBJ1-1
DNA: TGTGCCAGCAGTCAGACTGGATACACTGAAGCTTTCTTT
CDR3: CASSQTGYTEAFF

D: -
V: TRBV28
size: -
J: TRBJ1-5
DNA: TGTGCCAGCAGTGGGGAAGGGAGGGGTGGAGGCAATCAGCCCCAGCATTTT
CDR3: CASSGEGRGGGNQPQHF

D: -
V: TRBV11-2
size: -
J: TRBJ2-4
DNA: TGTGCCAGCAGCTTCATCGACAGTAACATTCAGTACTTC
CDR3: CASSFIDSNIQYF

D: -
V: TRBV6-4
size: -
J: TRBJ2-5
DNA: TGTGCCAGCAGTGATCAGACCCAGTACTTC
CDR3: CASSDQTQYF

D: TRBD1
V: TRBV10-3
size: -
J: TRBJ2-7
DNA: TGTGCCATCAGTCCCCCCGGGACAGGGGTTAATGAGCAGTACTTC
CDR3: CAISPPGTGVNEQYF

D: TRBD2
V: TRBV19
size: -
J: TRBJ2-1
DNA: TGTGCCAGTTCAGCGGGACCGACGTCCTACAATGAGCAGTTCTTC
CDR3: CASSAGPTSYNEQFF

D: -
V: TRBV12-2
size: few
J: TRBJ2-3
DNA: TGTGCAAGTCGCTTAGTTAGGCGGGAGACCTCAGATACGCAGTATTTT
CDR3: CASRLVRRETSDTQYF

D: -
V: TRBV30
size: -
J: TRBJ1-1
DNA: TGTGCCTGGAGTATAGGGGGTGGAACTGAAGCTTTCTTT
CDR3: CAWSIGGGTEAFF

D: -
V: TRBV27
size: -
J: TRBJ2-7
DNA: TGTGCCAGCAGTTTATCACGGGTAAACGAGCAGTACTTC
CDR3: CASSLSRVNEQYF

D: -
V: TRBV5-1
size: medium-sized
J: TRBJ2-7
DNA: TGCGCCAGCAGCGTAAAGGGGCCCTACGAGCAGTACTTC
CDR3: CASSVKGPYEQYF

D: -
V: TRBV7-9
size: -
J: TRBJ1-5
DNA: TGTGCCAGCAGCTTAGAAACGGATGTTTGGAGCAATCAGCCCCAGCATTTT
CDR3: CASSLETDVWSNQPQHF

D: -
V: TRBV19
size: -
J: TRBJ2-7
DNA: TGTGCCAGTAGTATCGCGGGAAGGTACGAGCAGTACTTC
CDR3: CASSIAGRYEQYF

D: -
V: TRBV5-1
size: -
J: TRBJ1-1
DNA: TGCGCCAGCAGCTTGCTTGGGGCTATGAACACTGAAGCTTTCTTT
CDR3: CASSLLGAMNTEAFF

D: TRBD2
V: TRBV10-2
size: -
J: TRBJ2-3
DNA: TGCGCCAGCAGCCTGGTTCTAGCGGGAGGGCCTAGCACAGATACGCAGTATTTT
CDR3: CASSLVLAGGPSTDTQYF

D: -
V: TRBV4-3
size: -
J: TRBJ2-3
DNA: TGCGCCAGCAGCCAAGTAGAAAGCACAGATACGCAGTATTTT
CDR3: CASSQVESTDTQYF

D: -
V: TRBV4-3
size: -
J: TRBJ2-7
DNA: TGCGCCAGCAGCCAAGGGGGTTCGTACGAGCAGTACTTC
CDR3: CASSQGGSYEQYF

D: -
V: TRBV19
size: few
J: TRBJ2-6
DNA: TGTGCCAGTACCCAGGACGCTGGGGCCAACGTCCTGACTTTC
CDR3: CASTQDAGANVLTF

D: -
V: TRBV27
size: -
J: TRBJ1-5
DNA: TGTGCCAGCAGTTTGACGGGACGTAGCAATCAGCCCCAGCATTTT
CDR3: CASSLTGRSNQPQHF

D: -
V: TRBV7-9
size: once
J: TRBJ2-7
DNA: TGTGCCAGCAGCTTACTCTCGCCCAGCTCCTACGAGCAGTACTTC
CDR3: CASSLLSPSSYEQYF

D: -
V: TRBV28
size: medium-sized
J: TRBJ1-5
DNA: TGTGCCAGCAGTTTCCTACTGTCGGATCAGCCCCAGCATTTT
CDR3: CASSFLLSDQPQHF

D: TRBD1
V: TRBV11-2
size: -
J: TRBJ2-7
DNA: TGTGCCAGCAGCTCGGCCGGGACAGGGCATTACGAGCAGTACTTC
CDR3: CASSSAGTGHYEQYF

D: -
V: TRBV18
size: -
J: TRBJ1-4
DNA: TGTGCCAGCTCTCCGGGAGAAGGGAAACTGTTTTTT
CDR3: CASSPGEGKLFF

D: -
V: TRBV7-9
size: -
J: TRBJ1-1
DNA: TGTGCCAGCAGCTTAGGGAGCGGTACCCACGCTGAAGCTTTCTTT
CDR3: CASSLGSGTHAEAFF

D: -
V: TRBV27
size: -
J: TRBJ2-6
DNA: TGTGCCAGCAGTTCCCCCGGGACTCCAAGCTCTGGGGCCAACGTCCTGACTTTC
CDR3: CASSSPGTPSSGANVLTF

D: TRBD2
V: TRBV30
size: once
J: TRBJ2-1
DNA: TGTGCCTGGAGTGTTGGACTAGCGGGTGAATTGGGTTACAATGAGCAGTTCTTC
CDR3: CAWSVGLAGELGYNEQFF

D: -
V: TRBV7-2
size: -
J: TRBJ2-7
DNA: TGTGCCAGCAGCTCAGACTTGCGGGGCCCCTCCTACGAGCAGTACTTC
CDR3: CASSSDLRGPSYEQYF

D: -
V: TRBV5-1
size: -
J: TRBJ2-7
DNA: TGCGCCACCCGAGGGGACGGAAGCTCCTACGAGCAGTACTTC
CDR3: CATRGDGSSYEQYF

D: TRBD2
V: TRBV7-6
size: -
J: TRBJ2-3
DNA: TGTGCCAGCAGCTTAAAACGACTAGCGGGAGTGGCAGATACGCAGTATTTT
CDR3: CASSLKRLAGVADTQYF

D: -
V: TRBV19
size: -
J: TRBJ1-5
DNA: TGTGCCAACCCATTCTTACAGGGCAGCGGGGAGCCCCAGCATTTT
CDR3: CANPFLQGSGEPQHF

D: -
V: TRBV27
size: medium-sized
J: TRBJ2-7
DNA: TGTGCCAGCAGTTCGACCGTCGCTGGGGAGCAGTACTTC
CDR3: CASSSTVAGEQYF

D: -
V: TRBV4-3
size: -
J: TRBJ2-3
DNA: TGCGCCAGCAGCCAAGACCCAGGGACCCACACAGATACGCAGTATTTT
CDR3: CASSQDPGTHTDTQYF

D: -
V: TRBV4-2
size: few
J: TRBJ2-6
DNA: TGTGCCAGCAGCCACGCTTCGAGCTCTGGGGCCAACGTCCTGACTTTC
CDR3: CASSHASSSGANVLTF

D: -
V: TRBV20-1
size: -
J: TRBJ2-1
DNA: TGCAGTGCTCCCACTCCTAATGAGCAGTTCTTC
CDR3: CSAPTPNEQFF

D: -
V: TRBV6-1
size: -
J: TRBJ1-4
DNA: TGTGCCAGCAGTTCAGGGTCCGTTGAAAAACTGTTTTTT
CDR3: CASSSGSVEKLFF

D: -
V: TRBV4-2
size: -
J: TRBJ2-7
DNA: TGTGCCAGCAGCCAAGCGGTTTGTGGGGGAGGCTGTATTCGGGAGCAGTACTTC
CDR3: CASSQAVCGGGCIREQYF

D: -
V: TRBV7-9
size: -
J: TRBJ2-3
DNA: TGTGCCAGCAGGACCGGAGCCACCACAGATACGCAGTATTTT
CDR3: CASRTGATTDTQYF

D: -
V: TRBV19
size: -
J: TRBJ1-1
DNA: TGTGCCAGTAGTGACCGGACAGTGAACACTGAAGCTTTCTTT
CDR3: CASSDRTVNTEAFF

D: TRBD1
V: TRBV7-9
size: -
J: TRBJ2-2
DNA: TGTGCCAGCAGCACTATAACAGGGGAGTACGGGGAGCTGTTTTTT
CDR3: CASSTITGEYGELFF

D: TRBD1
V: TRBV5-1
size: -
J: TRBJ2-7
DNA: TGCGCCAGCAGCCTACAGGGGCACTACGAGCAGTACTTC
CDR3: CASSLQGHYEQYF

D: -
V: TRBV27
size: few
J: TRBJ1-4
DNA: TGTGCCAGCAGTTCCGTAGGGACGGGTGAAAAACTGTTTTTT
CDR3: CASSSVGTGEKLFF

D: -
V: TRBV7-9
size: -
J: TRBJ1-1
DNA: TGTGCCAGCAGCTTAGAAGGTGGCACTGAAGCTTTCTTT
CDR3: CASSLEGGTEAFF

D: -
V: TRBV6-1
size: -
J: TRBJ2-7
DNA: TGTGCCATAGAGATAAGCTCCTACGAGCAGTACTTC
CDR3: CAIEISSYEQYF

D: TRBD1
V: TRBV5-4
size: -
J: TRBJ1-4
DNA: TGTGCCAGCAGCTTGGCTTCTGGGACAGGGGATGAAAAACTGTTTTTT
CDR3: CASSLASGTGDEKLFF

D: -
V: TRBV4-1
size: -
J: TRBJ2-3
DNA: TGCGCCAGCAGCCAAGGAGACAGGAGGCACACAGATACGCAGTATTTT
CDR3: CASSQGDRRHTDTQYF